Following are 14 T cell receptor beta chains from one sample sequenced in a study of T cell clonality in common variable immunodeficiency. Generated by immunoSEQ multiplex PCR, the TCRdb table keeps only in-frame clones and is missing some. The counts give roughly 29,000 clones, none of them seen only once; 3.2% is held by the top ten. Which antigens these TCRs recognize remains unknown. Study-wide findings and caveats: In common variable immunodeficiency, TCR beta chains reportedly carried fewer deletions and N-nucleotide insertions.

Sequences were obtained from peripheral blood mononuclear cells. These receptors were obtained from a human donor with common variable immunodeficiency.

This clone has a handful of counts. The CDR3 sequence is CASSLVGQGGNEQFF. CDR3 DNA, as far as it was read: TGTGCCAGCAGCCTCGTGGGACAGGGGGGCAATGAG. The chain couples TRBV7-9 to TRBJ2-1; 11 bases are a match to TRBD1. Read coverage stops 3 residues before the CDR3 terminus; the germline J gene supplies the remainder. The CDR3 runs to 15 residues. The V gene's germline CDR1 is SEHNR and CDR2 FQNEAQ (reference sequence). The trim removed 5 bases at V and 6 bases at J, leaving 6 bases unmatched.

This clone was seen repeatedly, ten times or more. Sequencing ends 3 residues short of the CDR3 end; the germline J gene provides the rest. The J gene is TRBJ1-1, the V gene TRBV20-1, with unresolved D. The CDR3 contains 11 residues. The germline CDR1 and CDR2 sequences are DFQATT and SNEGSKA (reference sequence). The V and J ends lost 4 bases and 5 bases respectively, with 8 bases between them. The CDR3 sequence: CSATGLTEAFF. The part of the CDR3 DNA that was read is TGCAGTGCTACAGGACTTACTGAA.

This clone was recorded many times. The DNA ends 3 residues before the CDR3 does, and the rest of the CDR3 is filled in from the germline J gene. J is TRBJ1-2 and V is TRBV5-4; 8 bases fit TRBD1. J lost 4 bases, V lost 2 bases, and 1 base had no gene match. Per the germline V gene, CDR1 is SGHNT and CDR2 is YYREEE (reference sequence). The CDR3 sequence is 13 residues long. The part of the CDR3 DNA that was read is TGTGCCAGCAGCTTTGACAGGGGCTATGGC. It codes for CASSFDRGYG. The whole CDR3 sequence is CASSFDRGYGYTF.

A few counts support this clone. Coverage ceases 3 residues before the CDR3 finishes, and the germline J gene fills in the end. V gene TRBV2 combines with J gene TRBJ2-7, with D possibly being TRBD1 (5 bases). The germline V gene encodes CDR1 SNHLY and CDR2 FYNNEI. The length of the CDR3 is 15 residues. Trimming left V 2 bases short and J 5 bases short, with 16 bases between. CDR3 sequence reads: CASSESPGHGDEQYF. The sequenced part of the CDR3 DNA is TGTGCCAGCAGTGAAAGTCCCGGACACGGTGACGAG.

There are many counts of this clone. The read stops 3 residues short of the end of the CDR3; the missing end is completed from the germline J gene. The chain recombines TRBV13 with TRBJ2-3; 12 positions agree with TRBD2. This CDR3 comprises 19 residues. With V trimmed by 5 bases and J by 2 bases, 14 bases remained unmatched. Germline V lookup: CDR1 PRHDT, CDR2 FYEKMQ (reference sequence). CDR3: CASSMKVLRLAGVTDTQYF. The DNA read from the CDR3 is TGTGCCAGCAGCATGAAAGTCCTACGACTAGCGGGGGTCACAGATACG.

The table lists this clone with many counts. At one boundary the junction diverges from the germline segment, which might be a read error. Coverage ceases 3 residues before the CDR3 finishes, and the germline J gene fills in the end. V is TRBV7-7 and J is TRBJ1-5; 8 nucleotides agree with TRBD1. The CDR3 sequence is 16 residues long. Germline V gene sequence: CDR1 SSHAT, CDR2 FNYEAQ (reference sequence). CDR3 region: CASSQQDRESNQPQHF. Partial CDR3 DNA: TGTGCTAGCAGCCAACAGGACAGGGAAAGCAATCAGCCC.

This clone was seen repeatedly, ten times or more. Coverage ceases 3 residues before the CDR3 finishes, and the germline J gene fills in the end. The V and J genes are TRBV18 and TRBJ2-5; no reliable D call. Trimming stripped 6 bases from V and 5 bases from J, with 10 bases between. The CDR3 sequence is 12 residues long. Germline assignment: CDR1 KGHSH and CDR2 LQKENI. The CDR3: CASSPRRETQYF. The CDR3 DNA, read in part, is TGTGCCAGCTCCCCGCGTCGGGAGACC. Combining the CDR3 with reference TRBV18 and TRBJ2-5 gives the whole variable domain NAGVMQNPRHLVRRRGQEARLRCSPMKGHSHVYWYRQLPEEGLKFMVYLQKENIIDESGMPKERFSAEFPKEGPSILRIQQVVRGDSAAYFCASSPRRETQYFGPGTRLLVL.

This clone came up many times. The CDR3 sequence is CARTPGTSGNTGELFF. The part of the CDR3 DNA that was read is TGTGCCAGGACACCCGGGACTAGCGGAAACACCGGGGAG. This chain links TRBV6-4 with TRBJ2-2; 11 bases are a match to TRBD2. The CDR3 end is not reached by the read, which stops 3 residues before it; the germline J gene fills it in. This CDR3 spans 16 amino acids. V lost 9 bases and J lost 2; bases outside the gene matches: 8. Germline V gene data show CDR1 as MRHNA and CDR2 as SNTAGT.

This clone was seen at least ten times. The CDR3 goes on 3 residues after the read ends, and that part is filled in from the germline J gene. J is TRBJ2-7 and V is TRBV4-2; TRBD2 aligns across 11 bases. After removal of 6 bases from V and 2 bases from J, the junction contained 6 bases not matched to a gene. This CDR3 contains 15 residues. The germline gives CDR1 LGHNA, CDR2 YNFKEQ. The DNA read from the CDR3 is TGTGCCAGCAGGGACACTAGCGGGAGACCCTACGAG. It specifies CASRDTSGRPYE. The full CDR3 protein is CASRDTSGRPYEQYF.

Ten or more counts support this clone. The read ends 3 residues early relative to the CDR3; the germline J gene fills the gap. This chain connects TRBV7-2 to TRBJ2-2; maybe TRBD2 (6 bases). This CDR3 is 15 amino acids long. Looked up from germline, CDR1 is SGHTA and CDR2 is FQGNSA. V was cut by 1 base and J by 1 base, with 7 bases left in between. The chain's CDR3 is CASSLGLVNTGELFF. The CDR3 bases that were read are TGTGCCAGCAGCTTAGGACTAGTGAACACCGGGGAG.

This clone has a handful of counts. The read terminates 3 residues before the CDR3 end, so the remaining end is supplied by the germline J gene. The chain uses TRBV20-1 and TRBJ2-5; TRBD2 aligns across 9 bases. Germline loops: CDR1 DFQATT, CDR2 SNEGSKA (reference sequence). The trim removed 5 bases at V and 4 bases at J, leaving 17 bases unmatched. The CDR3 is 17 amino acids. The DNA read from the CDR3 is TGCAGTGCTCGAACCCTGAAGGGACTAGCAAGGGGAGAGACC. Translated, it gives CSARTLKGLARGET. The CDR3 in its entirety is CSARTLKGLARGETQYF.

This clone was detected many times. The sequenced fragment ends 3 residues before the CDR3 boundary, so the rest is inferred from the germline J gene. The chain recombines TRBV2 with TRBJ1-5, with D possibly being TRBD1 (5 bases). V lost 4 bases, J lost 6 bases, and 10 bases lay in between. This CDR3 region has 13 residues. Germline values: CDR1 SNHLY, CDR2 FYNNEI. CDR3 bases read: TGTGCCAGCAGTGTAGGGGCTCGTCAGCCC. Its protein product is CASSVGARQP. In full, the CDR3 is CASSVGARQPQHF.

This clone was recorded a few times. The sequence runs out 3 residues before the end of the CDR3; the remainder is reconstructed from the germline J gene. The chain recombines TRBV29-1 with TRBJ1-5; 7 bases align to TRBD1. This CDR3 is built from 12 residues. Germline V gene data show CDR1 as SQVTM and CDR2 as ANQGSEA. V shed 4 bases, J shed 7 bases, and the junction held 4 bases outside the gene matches. CDR3 sequence reads: CSVGTGGQPQHF. The sequenced part of the CDR3 DNA is TGCAGCGTTGGGACAGGCGGCCAGCCC.

The CDR3 bases that were read are TGTGCCAGCAGCTTAGCCGGGGGGGACGAG. This translates into CASSLAGGDE. The whole CDR3 region reads CASSLAGGDEQYF. The chain is built from TRBV7-9 and TRBJ2-7; 8 nucleotides line up with TRBD2. The read ends 3 residues early relative to the CDR3; the germline J gene fills the gap. The germline gives CDR1 SEHNR, CDR2 FQNEAQ (reference sequence). Trimming removed 0 bases from V and 5 bases from J; junction bases left unmatched: 0. This CDR3 has 13 residues.